This T cell receptor beta chain originates from a study of shared clonotypes between healthy human individuals (TCRdb year 2020). With respect to the entire study: The cohort included three men and two women between 18 and 49 years of age. For each donor, three plates each were used for CD4 naive and CD4 memory, two plates were used for CD8 naive, and one plate was used for CD8 memory. Blood TCR repertoires of several healthy adults were deeply sequenced to estimate repertoire size and the extent of clonotype sharing between individuals. To increase sequencing depth and limit assay-specific biases, different laboratories used diverse techniques to prepare libraries and sequence TCR repertoires. Leukapheresis yielded between about 0.85 and 9 billion PBMCs per donor. Overall study outcomes, separate from this receptor: When a handful of donors were compared, the shared fraction of clonotypes was about 5.2% for naive CD4, more than 3% for naive CD8, roughly 2.3% for memory CD4, and less than 0.45% for memory CD8. Naive subsets generally had larger estimated clonotype richness than memory subsets did. Based on pairwise subsampling, the degree of clonotype sharing among donors was expected to be affected by sequencing depth. Sampling was limited to blood, and TCR repertoires in tissue likely differ from TCR repertoires in blood. Higher generation probabilities were observed for clonotypes shared by all four sorted-subset donors than for non-shared clonotypes. Incomplete sequencing was indicated by rarefaction of sorted-subset datasets, despite the large sequencing depth. Because the study included a small number of donors, the genetic and exposure-history diversity represented was limited.

The CDR3 sequence holds 11 residues, the cysteine and phenylalanine included. Only the CDR3 part of the read is kept: 33 bases, read in frame from the first base. As encoded in the germline V gene (reference sequence), CDR1 is DFQATT while CDR2 is SNEGSKA. Trimming costs V 5 bases and J 4 bases, and their ends lie 7 bases apart. TCR CDR3 regions were amplified from genomic DNA by multiplex PCR using the deep immunoSEQ assay. Genomic DNA extracted from each cell subset was distributed evenly over all wells of several immunoSEQ 96-well plates, and each plate served as one replicate. For sorted subsets, each replicate PCR was loaded with about 0.2 ug genomic DNA, equivalent to 30,000 or so T cell genomes. Purified libraries were measured with a Qubit 3.0 fluorometer, size-checked on a Bioanalyzer 2100, and measured again with the KAPA Library Quantification kit. A separate single-read 150-cycle Illumina NextSeq 550 flow cell was used to sequence each immunoSEQ 96-well plate. From the authors' description of their analysis: The immunoSEQ output contained only junctional sequences without quality scores, so filtering could not match that applied to full-length reads. Sequences were annotated with PyIR, a Python wrapper for IgBLAST v1.9, using IMGT germline references to assign V/J genes and CDR3. Any read was removed if the V/J assignment was weak (E-value above 1e-6), the CDR3 was missing, or the read contained stop codons, out-of-frame junctions, or ambiguous translated residues. V3J clonotypes were defined by identical inferred V gene, J gene, and CDR3 amino acid sequence. The percentage overlap between two repertoires was calculated by dividing the number of shared unique clonotypes by the size of the smaller repertoire. Repertoire richness was assessed with RTK rarefaction, the Chao1 estimator, and Recon v2.1 estimates of unobserved clonotypes. Generation probabilities were computed with OLGA for all TCRbeta clonotypes obtained by the gDNA method from a handful of donors. Imported from immuneACCESS, the table was reduced by TCRdb to in-frame sequences with V and J called. These copies leave out some clones; in studies compared against another copy, an unresolved V gene accounts for under half, and the cause of the remainder is not known. D and trimming were read from the DNA, whereas the V and J calls and clone size are those reported in that table. Across this sample there are about 1 million clones, with 75% seen only once. The ten most abundant clones make up around 1.4% of the sample.

About this clone: Its antigen has not been determined. Base qualities are not at hand, and no much larger clone is one base apart.

The donors were healthy, HIV-negative adults with no recently reported acute infections or vaccinations. Every donor was a Caucasian adult living in Nashville, Tennessee, USA. CD4+ T cells were enriched by magnetic negative selection, after which naive cells were positively selected on CD45RA and the negative fraction was taken as the memory subset. Blood was collected by leukapheresis, and PBMCs were isolated by Ficoll-Histopaque density gradient centrifugation and then cryopreserved in liquid nitrogen vapor phase. Analytical flow cytometry was used to check the purity and quantity of each magnetically sorted T cell population. From each sorted fraction, genomic DNA was isolated and quantified by UV absorbance on a Nanodrop 2000c.

The sequence joins TRBV20-1 to TRBJ2-3, with the D gene call left open. The origin of this receptor is a man between 18 and 29 years old in good health. The sequencing input was memory CD4+ T cells sorted from blood. This sample's cell subset or site label indicates: CD45RA-negative fraction. The sequenced DNA is TGCAGTGCTCAAGCTTCAGATACGCAGTATTTT. Its translation is CSAQASDTQYF.